These 8 T cell receptor beta chains share one sample of origin, sequenced in a study of monozygotic twins with inflammatory bowel disease. TCRdb processed the 5' RACE reads again and assigns one entry to each CDR3 protein, with no DNA. The repertoire table contains 330,000 or so distinct CDR3 sequences. The sample consisted of blood. These receptors originate from a human donor with ulcerative colitis or Crohn's disease, or a healthy co-twin of an affected twin (not recorded which).

The chain employs TRBV12-3 or TRBV12-4 and TRBJ2-3; the D gene TCRdb calls, TRBD2, cannot be checked with no DNA. This CDR3 is 14 amino acids long. CDR3 amino acids: CASSFPASLHTQYF.

The chain couples TRBV20-1 to TRBJ2-6; TCRdb calls TRBD1, which cannot be checked without DNA. This CDR3 comprises 15 residues. The germline V gene encodes CDR1 DFQATT and CDR2 SNEGSKA (reference sequence). The chain's CDR3 is CSIRDTLPGANVLTF.

The chain uses TRBV7-2 and TRBJ2-7; the TCRdb D gene call, TRBD2, has no DNA to confirm it. Germline V gene lookup returns CDR1 SGHTA and CDR2 FQGNSA. This CDR3 spans 16 amino acids. The CDR3 loop reads CASSLKLAGGYYEQYF.

The chain employs TRBV5-1 and TRBJ2-5; the D call from TCRdb, TRBD2, cannot be confirmed without DNA. The CDR3 has 12 residues. From germline, CDR1 is SGHRS and CDR2 YFSETQ. The CDR3 sequence is CASSFRGETQYF.

V gene TRBV12-3 or TRBV12-4 combines with J gene TRBJ1-1. This CDR3 region has 14 residues. CDR3 loop: CASRPRTLSPEAFF.

V usage is TRBV30 and J usage is TRBJ1-2; the D call of TRBD1 rests on TCRdb alone, since no DNA is present to check it. The length of the CDR3 is 13 residues. Germline V lookup: CDR1 GTSNPN, CDR2 SVGIG (reference sequence). The CDR3 loop reads CAWSIRPSYGYTF.

The chain couples TRBV4-3 to TRBJ1-1; TCRdb picks TRBD1, but there is no DNA to check that call. The germline gives CDR1 LGHNA, CDR2 YSLEER. CDR3 length equals 16 residues. This CDR3 reads CASSQDYFGDRGKAFF.

The chain recombines TRBV5-1 with TRBJ2-7; the TRBD1 assignment by TCRdb is unverifiable without DNA. CDR3 length equals 15 residues. The germline V gene has CDR1 SGHRS and CDR2 YFSETQ. The CDR3 spells CASSDHPGTAGGQYF. Together with reference TRBV5-1 and TRBJ2-7, the CDR3 gives the full variable domain: KAGVTQTPRYLIKTRGQQVTLSCSPISGHRSVSWYQQTPGQGLQFLFEYFSETQRNKGNFPGRFSGRQFSNSRSEMNVSTLELGDSALYLCASSDHPGTAGGQYFGPGTRLTVT.